This T cell receptor beta chain is drawn from a study of CD8 T cells in ankylosing spondylitis. Broader study findings: Disease-linked clones had a CD8+ phenotype and relatively low frequency in peripheral blood. Made up of fewer than ten highly homologous variants, a TCR beta motif appeared characteristic of ankylosing spondylitis blood.

CDR1 and CDR2 from the germline V gene are MNHNS and SASEGT. The CDR3 is 16 residues long. A remark on this clonotype: What it recognizes is unknown. The germline gene is not matched at one end of the junction; a read error may be the cause.

The TCR beta libraries were generated through quantitative 5'-RACE incorporating molecular barcodes. Each CDR3 protein is one row after TCRdb ran MiXCR on the 5' RACE reads. Found here are 450,000 or so distinct CDR3 sequences, 25% to 30% of them singletons; the top ten hold 0.75% to 0.9%. This receptor was identified in a male donor with ankylosing spondylitis. Sequenced: blood, either unsorted or a sorted T cell fraction (not recorded which). J is TRBJ1-2 and V is TRBV6-1; D is unclear. The CDR3 loop is CASRPTVGRVNNGYTF. The CDR3 bases are TGTGCCAGCAGACCAACAGTTGGCCGGGTTAACAATGGCTACACCTTC.